This entry describes one T cell receptor beta chain. Assay used: immunoSEQ multiplex PCR; TCRdb lists only in-frame clones, some missing. The sample records about 2.2 million clones, approximately 94% being singletons. The data are from a study of shared clonotypes between healthy human individuals. Across the study: Per-donor plates numbered three CD4 naive, three CD4 memory, two CD8 naive and one CD8 memory.

CDR3 length equals 14 residues. Per the germline V gene, CDR1 is MNHEY and CDR2 is SVGAGI. V was clipped by 4 bases and J by 4 bases, with 10 bases between them. Naive CD8 cells comprised CD45RO-negative, CCR7-positively selected cells, excluding terminally differentiated effector memory CD45RA+ cells. There were only Caucasian adults among the donors, and all lived in Nashville, Tennessee. The sequence came from a man aged 18 to 30 in good health. Some clones in this sample may be carry-over from other donors' samples. Sequenced material: naive CD8+ T cells from PBMCs. The chain joins TRBV6-5 to TRBJ2-2; D gene uncertain. CDR3 region: CASSSQVLTGELFF. The CDR3 DNA reads TGTGCCAGCAGTTCCCAAGTGCTCACCGGGGAGCTGTTTTTT.